The following is a T cell receptor beta chain sequence with its context. Its antigen is still unknown. The data were obtained in a study of CD8 T cells in ankylosing spondylitis. Notes on the study in general: Past research had described some motif variants in reactive arthritis synovial fluid and blood. Matched synovial fluid from ankylosing spondylitis patients was reported to be enriched for disease-linked clones. Clones linked to disease, bearing a CD8+ phenotype, were relatively rare in peripheral blood.

Via MiXCR, TCRdb re-called the 5' RACE reads, giving one row per CDR3 protein. The sample lists approximately 92,000 distinct CDR3 sequences, 8.8% occurring once. CDR1 is GTSNPN and CDR2 is SVGIG in the germline V gene (reference sequence). V was clipped by 2 bases and J by 4 bases, with 14 bases between them. CDR3 size: 14 residues. The sample was blood, either unsorted or a sorted T cell fraction (not recorded which). The source is a male donor with ankylosing spondylitis or in good health (not recorded which). The chain is built from TRBV30 and TRBJ1-2; weak D call: TRBD1 (6 bases). As DNA, the CDR3 is TGTGCCTGGAGTCCTTCCGGGACACCCTATGGCTACACCTTC. It codes for CAWSPSGTPYGYTF. Full variable domain (missing parts from reference TRBV30 and TRBJ1-2): SQTIHQWPATLVQPVGSPLSLECTVEGTSNPNLYWYRQAAGRGLQLLFYSVGIGQISSEVPQNLSASRPQDRQFILSSKKLLLSDSGFYLCAWSPSGTPYGYTFGSGTRLTVV.